These 16 T cell receptor beta chains originate from one sample sequenced in a study of blood T cell repertoires in COVID-19. Libraries were prepared by immunoSEQ multiplex PCR; TCRdb keeps only in-frame clonotypes and omits some of them. The sample holds about 270,000 clones, roughly nine tenths seen once. Sequencing input: peripheral blood. The receptors come from a middle-aged man with active or convalescent COVID-19.

The chain is built from TRBV14 and TRBJ1-3; a possible D gene is TRBD1 (6 bases). The CDR3 consists of 16 residues. Germline CDR1 is SGHDN and CDR2 is FVKESK. Trimming took 4 bases from V and 1 from J, leaving 14 bases between them. CDR3 coding DNA: TGTGCCAGCAGCCCCTCGGACAGAGTTTCTGGAAACACCATATATTTT. Translated, it gives CASSPSDRVSGNTIYF.

The chain uses TRBV24-1 and TRBJ2-3, with 9 bases identical to TRBD1. After removal of 3 bases from V and 6 bases from J, the junction contained 9 bases not matched to a gene. Germline values: CDR1 KGHDR, CDR2 SFDVKD. This CDR3 has 16 amino acids. Here the CDR3 reads CATSDPGTGWVDTQYF. The CDR3 DNA sequence: TGTGCCACCAGTGATCCAGGGACAGGGTGGGTGGATACGCAGTATTTT.

V and J are TRBV28 and TRBJ1-1; no reliable D call. Deletions cut 9 bases from V and 3 bases from J, with 11 bases between. CDR3 size: 12 residues. Germline V gives CDR1 MDHEN, CDR2 SYDVKM. CDR3 residues: CASLEEYTEAFF. CDR3 coding DNA: TGTGCCAGTCTAGAGGAGTACACTGAAGCTTTCTTT.

There are many counts of this clone. The genes are TRBV10-2 and TRBJ2-1; TRBD2 aligns across 10 bases. Germline V gene sequence: CDR1 WSHSY, CDR2 SAAADI. The length of the CDR3 is 15 residues. The V gene end was trimmed by 6 bases and the J gene end by 4 bases; junction bases not matched to a gene: 6. DNA of the CDR3: TGCGCCAGCAGGGGACCTAGCGGGGGTTACAATGAGCAGTTCTTC. As protein: CASRGPSGGYNEQFF.

The rearrangement links TRBV25-1 to TRBJ1-6, with TRBD1 matching 8 bases. Unmatched junction bases numbered 8, after V lost 6 bases and J lost 7 bases. The germline V gene has CDR1 MGHDK and CDR2 SYGVNS. This CDR3 is 15 amino acids long. The DNA of the CDR3 is TGTGCCAGCAGGGACCAGACAGGGGTAAATTCACCCCTCCACTTT. As protein: CASRDQTGVNSPLHF.

The CDR3 DNA sequence: TGTGCCAGCAGTGAAGGTGGGAGGTCCTACGAGCAGTACTTC. Translating it yields CASSEGGRSYEQYF. The rearrangement joins TRBV6-1 to TRBJ2-7; TRBD2 might be the D (6 bases). Trimming removed 1 base from V and 1 base from J, with 8 bases in between. This CDR3 comprises 14 residues. Germline-derived CDR1 and CDR2 are MNHNS and SASEGT.

This chain uses TRBV5-1 with TRBJ2-2; no definite D call. V was shortened by 7 bases and J by 0 bases, with 10 bases between the two germline ends. This CDR3 contains 14 residues. Germline V gives CDR1 SGHRS, CDR2 YFSETQ. CDR3 protein: CASFTQANTGELFF. Written as DNA, the CDR3 is TGCGCCAGCTTTACACAAGCGAACACCGGGGAGCTGTTTTTT.

The J gene is TRBJ1-2, the V gene TRBV6-5, with D perhaps matching TRBD1 (5 bases). In germline, CDR1 is MNHEY, CDR2 SVGAGI. V gave up 0 bases and J gave up 6 bases, with 11 bases separating them. This CDR3 is built from 14 residues. CDR3 coding DNA: TGTGCCAGCAGTTACTCCAGTGGGGCGGATGGCTACACCTTC. Translation: CASSYSSGADGYTF.

V usage is TRBV7-6 and J usage is TRBJ2-7; TRBD2 matches 10 bases. Trimming cost V 5 bases and J 6 bases; bases outside gene matches: 10. The CDR3 contains 15 residues. Germline loops: CDR1 SGHVS, CDR2 FNYEAQ. In DNA form, the CDR3 reads TGTGCCAGCAGCCGGATAGCGGGAGGCCCCGGCGAGCAGTACTTC. Protein product: CASSRIAGGPGEQYF.

This chain links TRBV13 with TRBJ2-1; weak D call: TRBD2 (6 bases). This CDR3 has 14 residues. CDR1 and CDR2 from the germline V gene are PRHDT and FYEKMQ (reference sequence). Trimming removed 4 bases at V and 8 bases at J, with 15 bases between. In DNA, the CDR3 is TGTGCCAGCAGCTCCCAGGCGGGGTGGGATGAGCAGTTCTTC. Translating gives CASSSQAGWDEQFF.

This clone was picked up one time. The chain joins TRBV7-9 to TRBJ2-1, with TRBD2 matching over 8 bases. Trimming removed 6 bases from V and 5 bases from J; junction bases left unmatched: 6. This CDR3 contains 14 residues. The germline V gene has CDR1 SEHNR and CDR2 FQNEAQ (reference sequence). The CDR3 here is CASRLSGGNNEQFF. The CDR3 DNA follows: TGTGCCAGCAGATTAAGCGGGGGTAACAATGAGCAGTTCTTC.

V gene TRBV30 combines with J gene TRBJ2-1, with D tentatively TRBD2 (6 bases). The V end lost 0 bases, the J end lost 10 bases, and 13 bases lay between the germline ends. Germline V gene data show CDR1 as GTSNPN and CDR2 as SVGIG (reference sequence). This CDR3 spans 13 amino acids. The CDR3, as DNA: TGTGCCTGGAGTGTAGAGGGAGGACGGGAGCAGTTCTTC. Translated, it gives CAWSVEGGREQFF.

The chain carries TRBV25-1 and TRBJ2-2; TRBD2 is a possible D gene (6 bases). Per the germline V gene, CDR1 is MGHDK and CDR2 is SYGVNS. The length of the CDR3 is 16 residues. Trimming took off 5 bases at V and 2 bases at J, with 15 bases between the two ends. The CDR3 DNA reads TGTGCCAGCAGTCAGCCCAGACTAGGCAACACCGGGGAGCTGTTTTTT. This codes for CASSQPRLGNTGELFF.

The V call is TRBV10-1, the J call TRBJ1-1, with 9 bases identical to TRBD1. The J segment lost 1 base and the V segment lost 4 bases, leaving 1 base of the junction unmatched. CDR3 length: 14 amino acids. Germline lookup yields CDR1 WNHNN and CDR2 SYGVQD (reference sequence). The CDR3 sequence: CASSGGQGNTEAFF. CDR3 coding DNA: TGCGCCAGCAGTGGGGGACAGGGGAACACTGAAGCTTTCTTT.

This clone was counted a single time. V usage is TRBV5-1 and J usage is TRBJ1-2; D might be TRBD1 (5 bases). The CDR3 runs to 13 residues. Germline V CDR1 and CDR2: SGHRS, YFSETQ. Between the trimmed V and J ends, which lost 4 bases and 6 bases, there was a span of 13 bases. The CDR3 reads CASSPRGGNGYTF. The DNA for the CDR3 is TGCGCCAGCAGCCCCCGGGGCGGGAATGGCTACACCTTC.

This clone was detected only a few times. The chain combines TRBV15 with TRBJ1-5; possibly TRBD1 for D (5 bases). Germline-derived CDR1 and CDR2 are LNHNV and YYDKDF (reference sequence). This CDR3 comprises 15 residues. The V and J ends lost 0 bases and 4 bases respectively, with 10 bases between them. DNA for the CDR3: TGTGCCACCAGCAGAGATGCGGGGGGGAATCAGCCCCAGCATTTT. Amino acid sequence: CATSRDAGGNQPQHF.